This passage covers 8 T cell receptor beta chains from one sample sequenced in a study of blood T cell repertoires in COVID-19 (dated by TCRdb to 2020 to 2021). To prepare the library, the immunoSEQ multiplex PCR assay was applied. The immuneACCESS repertoire file appears here via TCRdb, limited to in-frame rearrangements. These files lack a portion of the clones; in checked studies, under half of the deficit traces to unresolved V genes, and the cause of the others is not known. For this sample the table gives about 240,000 clones, of which 70% to 90% were detected only once. The ten largest clonotypes hold 6.2% of the sample. The specimen sequenced was peripheral blood. These receptors were taken from a man in his fifties or sixties with acute or convalescent COVID-19.

The J gene is TRBJ1-2, the V gene TRBV27; TRBD1 matches 7 bases. This CDR3 region has 15 residues. Germline CDR1 MNHEY, CDR2 SMNVEV (reference sequence). After removal of 7 bases from V and 8 bases from J, the junction contained 16 bases not matched to a gene. CDR3 sequence: CASTPQGRTQGGYTF. CDR3 bases: TGTGCCAGCACCCCACAGGGGCGAACTCAAGGGGGCTACACCTTC.

The table lists this clone with a count of one. The chain uses TRBV6-5 and TRBJ1-5, with a tentative D call TRBD1 (5 bases). The CDR3 has 13 amino acids. Germline V gene data show CDR1 as MNHEY and CDR2 as SVGAGI. With 0 bases removed from V and 7 bases from J, the gap between germline ends came to 7 bases. The DNA for the CDR3 is TGTGCCAGCAGTTACTCCTGGGGCCAGCCCCAGCATTTT. Protein sequence: CASSYSWGQPQHF.

This chain joins TRBV7-2 and TRBJ1-1; D possibly corresponds to TRBD1 (6 bases). The CDR3 contains 17 residues. Deletions cut 1 base from V and 1 base from J, with 16 bases between. In germline, CDR1 is SGHTA, CDR2 FQGNSA. The CDR3: CASSLERGAYGNTEAFF. CDR3 bases: TGTGCCAGCAGCTTAGAGCGGGGGGCTTACGGGAACACTGAAGCTTTCTTT.

V is TRBV25-1 and J is TRBJ1-6; TRBD1 aligns across 10 bases. The CDR3 length is 16 residues. The germline CDR1 and CDR2 sequences are MGHDK and SYGVNS. The J segment lost 6 bases and the V segment lost 6 bases, leaving 8 bases of the junction unmatched. The CDR3: CASSPDRGLVNSPLHF. The CDR3 bases are TGTGCCAGCAGCCCCGACAGGGGGCTAGTTAATTCACCCCTCCACTTT.

The rearrangement links TRBV7-9 to TRBJ2-2; the match to TRBD2 covers 8 bases. The CDR3 totals 17 residues. J gave up 6 bases and V 4 bases, and 13 bases lay outside the gene matches. Germline V lookup: CDR1 SEHNR, CDR2 FQNEAQ (reference sequence). The CDR3 sequence is CASSSTVQSGSPGELFF. Written as DNA, the CDR3 is TGTGCCAGCAGCTCCACCGTTCAGAGCGGGAGCCCCGGGGAGCTGTTTTTT.

V usage is TRBV11-1 and J usage is TRBJ2-5, with a possible D match to TRBD1 (6 bases). This CDR3 spans 15 amino acids. V lost 5 bases and J 5 bases, leaving 18 bases between the germline ends. The germline gives CDR1 SGHAT, CDR2 FQDESV (reference sequence). CDR3 nucleotides: TGTGCCAGCAGCCCCCGGACAGCGAGAGAGGAGACCCAGTACTTC. This codes for CASSPRTAREETQYF. Full variable domain (outside the CDR3, taken from reference TRBV11-1 and TRBJ2-5): EAEVAQSPRYKITEKSQAVAFWCDPISGHATLYWYRQILGQGPELLVQFQDESVVDDSQLPKDRFSAERLKGVDSTLKIQPAELGDSAMYLCASSPRTAREETQYFGPGTRLLVL.

The rearrangement links TRBV5-1 to TRBJ2-3; 7 bases align to TRBD1. V dropped 0 bases and J dropped 3; count of bases not matched to a gene: 1. Looked up from germline, CDR1 is SGHRS and CDR2 is YFSETQ. This CDR3 is 14 amino acids long. The CDR3 here is CASSLEQGTDTQYF. CDR3 bases: TGCGCCAGCAGCTTGGAACAGGGGACAGATACGCAGTATTTT.

The chain uses TRBV9 and TRBJ1-2; perhaps TRBD1 as D (6 bases). With 0 bases removed from V and 0 bases from J, the gap between germline ends came to 18 bases. Per the germline V gene, CDR1 is SGDLS and CDR2 is YYNGEE. The CDR3 extends over 18 amino acids. CDR3 DNA sequence: TGTGCCAGCAGCGTAGGAATCAGGACTGAGGGGGCTAACTATGGCTACACCTTC. It encodes CASSVGIRTEGANYGYTF.